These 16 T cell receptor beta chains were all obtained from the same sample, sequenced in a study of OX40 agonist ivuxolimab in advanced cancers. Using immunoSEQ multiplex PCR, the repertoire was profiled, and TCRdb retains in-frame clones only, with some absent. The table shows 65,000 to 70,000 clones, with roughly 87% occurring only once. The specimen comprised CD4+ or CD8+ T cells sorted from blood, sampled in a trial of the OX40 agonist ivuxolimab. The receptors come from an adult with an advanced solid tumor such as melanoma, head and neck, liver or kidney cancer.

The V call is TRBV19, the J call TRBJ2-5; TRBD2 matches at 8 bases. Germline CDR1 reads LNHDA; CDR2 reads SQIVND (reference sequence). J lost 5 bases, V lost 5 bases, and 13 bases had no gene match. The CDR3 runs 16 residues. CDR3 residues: CASSPSEAGAGETQYF. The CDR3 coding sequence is TGTGCCAGTAGTCCCAGCGAAGCGGGAGCGGGGGAGACCCAGTACTTC.

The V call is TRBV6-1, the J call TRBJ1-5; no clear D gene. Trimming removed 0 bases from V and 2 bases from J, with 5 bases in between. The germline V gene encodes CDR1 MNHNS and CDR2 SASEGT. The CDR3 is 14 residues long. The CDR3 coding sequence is TGTGCCAGCAGTGAAGCTTCGGGCAATCAGCCCCAGCATTTT. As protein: CASSEASGNQPQHF.

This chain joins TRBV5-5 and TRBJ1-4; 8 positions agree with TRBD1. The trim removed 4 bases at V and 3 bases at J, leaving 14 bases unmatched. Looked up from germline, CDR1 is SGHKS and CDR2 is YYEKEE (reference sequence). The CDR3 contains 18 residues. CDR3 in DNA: TGTGCCAGCAGCCCCTCCCCCTTGACAGGGGCTCCTAATGAAAAACTGTTTTTT. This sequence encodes CASSPSPLTGAPNEKLFF.

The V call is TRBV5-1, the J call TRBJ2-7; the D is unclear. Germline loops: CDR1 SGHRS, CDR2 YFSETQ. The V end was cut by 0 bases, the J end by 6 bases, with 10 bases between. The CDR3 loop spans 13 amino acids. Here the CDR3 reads CASSLEGPGEQYF. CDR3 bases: TGCGCCAGCAGCTTGGAGGGCCCGGGCGAGCAGTACTTC.

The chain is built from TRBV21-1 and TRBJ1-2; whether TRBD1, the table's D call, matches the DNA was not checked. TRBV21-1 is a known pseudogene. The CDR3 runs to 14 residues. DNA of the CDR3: TGTGCCAGCAGCACCCGGGACAGTTACTATGGCTACACCTTC. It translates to CASSTRDSYYGYTF.

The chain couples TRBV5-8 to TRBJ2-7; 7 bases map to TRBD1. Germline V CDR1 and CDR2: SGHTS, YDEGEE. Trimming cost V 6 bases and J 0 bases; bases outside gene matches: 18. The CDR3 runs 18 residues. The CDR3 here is CASNPRQGKRGLSYEQYF. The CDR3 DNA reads TGTGCCAGCAACCCACGCCAGGGTAAGAGGGGGCTCTCCTACGAGCAGTACTTC.

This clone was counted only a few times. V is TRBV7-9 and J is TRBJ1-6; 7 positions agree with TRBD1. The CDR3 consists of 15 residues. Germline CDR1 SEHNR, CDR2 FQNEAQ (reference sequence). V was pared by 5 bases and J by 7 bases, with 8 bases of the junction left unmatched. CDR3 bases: TGTGCCAGCAGCCACACCGGGACAGAGAATTCACCCCTCCACTTT. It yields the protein CASSHTGTENSPLHF.

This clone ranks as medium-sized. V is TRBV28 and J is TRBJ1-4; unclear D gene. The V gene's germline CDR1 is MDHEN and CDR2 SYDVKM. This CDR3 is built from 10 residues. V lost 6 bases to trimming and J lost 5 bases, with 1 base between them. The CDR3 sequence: CASSNEKLFF. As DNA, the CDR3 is TGTGCCAGCAGCAATGAAAAACTGTTTTTT.

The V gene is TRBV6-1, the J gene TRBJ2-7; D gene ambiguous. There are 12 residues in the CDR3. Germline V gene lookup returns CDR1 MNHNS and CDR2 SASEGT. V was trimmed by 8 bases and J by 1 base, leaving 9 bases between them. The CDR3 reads CASWRNSYEQYF. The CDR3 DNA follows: TGTGCCAGCTGGCGCAATTCCTACGAGCAGTACTTC.

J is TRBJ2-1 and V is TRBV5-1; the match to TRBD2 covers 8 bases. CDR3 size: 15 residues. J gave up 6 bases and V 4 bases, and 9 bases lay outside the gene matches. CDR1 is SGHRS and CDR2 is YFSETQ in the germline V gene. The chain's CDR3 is CASSPLRGGLNEQFF. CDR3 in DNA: TGCGCCAGCAGCCCCCTTCGGGGGGGGCTCAATGAGCAGTTCTTC.

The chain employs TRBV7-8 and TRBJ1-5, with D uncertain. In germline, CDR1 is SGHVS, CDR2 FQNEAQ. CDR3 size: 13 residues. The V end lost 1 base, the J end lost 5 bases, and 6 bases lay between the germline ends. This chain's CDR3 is CASSLVRDQPQHF. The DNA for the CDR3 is TGTGCCAGCAGCTTAGTCCGAGATCAGCCCCAGCATTTT.

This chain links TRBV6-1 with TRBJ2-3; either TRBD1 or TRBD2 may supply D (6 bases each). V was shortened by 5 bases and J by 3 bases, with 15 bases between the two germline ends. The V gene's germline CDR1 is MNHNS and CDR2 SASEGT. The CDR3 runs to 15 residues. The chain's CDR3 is CASSPTGARTDTQYF. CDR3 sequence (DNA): TGTGCCAGCAGTCCTACGGGGGCGAGAACAGATACGCAGTATTTT.

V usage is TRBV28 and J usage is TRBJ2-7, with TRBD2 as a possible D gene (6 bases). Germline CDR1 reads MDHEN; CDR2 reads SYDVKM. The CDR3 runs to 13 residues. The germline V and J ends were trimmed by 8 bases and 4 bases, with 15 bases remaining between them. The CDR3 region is CASVEGNSYEQYF. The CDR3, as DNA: TGTGCCAGCGTGGAGGGGAACTCGTACGAGCAGTACTTC.

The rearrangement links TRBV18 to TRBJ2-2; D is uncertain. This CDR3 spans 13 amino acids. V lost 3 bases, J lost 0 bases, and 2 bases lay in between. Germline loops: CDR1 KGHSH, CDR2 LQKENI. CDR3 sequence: CASSPANTGELFF. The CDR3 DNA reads TGTGCCAGCTCACCGGCGAACACCGGGGAGCTGTTTTTT.

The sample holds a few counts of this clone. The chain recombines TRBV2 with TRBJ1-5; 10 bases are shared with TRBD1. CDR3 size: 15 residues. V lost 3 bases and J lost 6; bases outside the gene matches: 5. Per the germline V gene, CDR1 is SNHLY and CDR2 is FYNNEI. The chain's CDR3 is CASSERTGGRQPQHF. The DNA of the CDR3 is TGTGCCAGCAGTGAGAGGACAGGGGGGCGTCAGCCCCAGCATTTT.

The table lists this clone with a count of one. The CDR3 nucleotides read TGTGCCAGCTCACCTAGACCGGGCCGTCAAAACGAGCAGTACTTC. As protein: CASSPRPGRQNEQYF. The chain has TRBV18 and TRBJ2-7; the D is unclear. The CDR3 spans 15 residues. The ends were cut back, 3 bases at V and 5 bases at J, with 17 bases in the middle. The germline V gene has CDR1 KGHSH and CDR2 LQKENI.